This is a list of T cell receptor beta chains from one sample in a study. TCRdb reprocessed the 5' RACE reads with MiXCR, giving one entry per CDR3 protein. The data show fewer than 80,000 distinct CDR3 sequences, roughly 23% seen once. Sequencing was performed on memory CD4+ T cells sorted from a lymph node. The receptors come from a female donor with breast cancer. The CDR3 runs from the conserved cysteine through the conserved F or W. The D gene is left open where the match is weak. Where a row states a size, it is once, few, many or the class of an expanded clone; other rows omit it.

many	TRBV29-1	NA	TRBJ1-4	TGCAGCGCCCATGAGGGGGGCAAAGAAAAACTGTTTTTT	CSAHEGGKEKLFF
NA	TRBV20-1	NA	TRBJ2-1	TGCAGTGCTACTAAACCGGGACTCATTAATGAGCAGTTCTTC	CSATKPGLINEQFF
few	TRBV5-1	TRBD1	TRBJ2-1	TGCGCCAGCAGCTGGCGGGACAGGGGGCCTGAGCAGTTCTTC	CASSWRDRGPEQFF
many	TRBV29-1	NA	TRBJ2-3	TGCAGCGTTGATGCAGGATTCACTAGCACAGATACGCAGTATTTT	CSVDAGFTSTDTQYF
NA	TRBV5-5	TRBD2	TRBJ2-7	TGTGCCAGCAGCTGGAGTAGCGGGAGCTTCACCTACGAGCAGTACTTC	CASSWSSGSFTYEQYF
NA	TRBV2	TRBD1	TRBJ1-2	TGTGCCAGCACCTCCGACAGGGGAAGTGGCTACACCTTC	CASTSDRGSGYTF
many	TRBV6-2/TRBV6-3	NA	TRBJ2-7	TGTGCCAGCAGTTACTCGAGGTTGAGTGATGGCGAGCAGTACTTC	CASSYSRLSDGEQYF
few	TRBV5-6	TRBD1	TRBJ1-6	TGTGCCAGCAGCTCGACGAACAGGGGGGAATTCGGGAATTCACCCCTCCACTTT	CASSSTNRGEFGNSPLHF
NA	TRBV6-6	TRBD2	TRBJ2-3	TGTGCCAGCAGTTTGGGACTAGCGGGAGATACGCAGTATTTT	CASSLGLAGDTQYF
NA	TRBV5-1	NA	TRBJ1-1	TGCGCCAGCAGCTGGGGAGAAAGGGGCACTGAAGCTTTCTTT	CASSWGERGTEAFF
few	TRBV4-1	TRBD1	TRBJ2-7	TGCGCCAGCAGCCAGGAGGGGACAGGGTTCGACGAGCAGTACTTC	CASSQEGTGFDEQYF
many	TRBV7-9	NA	TRBJ1-5	TGTGCCAGCAGCCCGGGACAACGCCATCAGCCCCAGCATTTT	CASSPGQRHQPQHF
few	TRBV6-6	NA	TRBJ2-7	TGTGCCAGCCGTTCCGGGGGGCAAGACGAGCAGTACTTC	CASRSGGQDEQYF
few	TRBV20-1	NA	TRBJ1-5	TGCAGTGCTAGGGAGGGAGGGAGCAATCAGCCCCAGCATTTT	CSAREGGSNQPQHF
few	TRBV5-1	NA	TRBJ1-6	TGCGCCAGCAGCTTGGCCGAGAATTCACCCCTCCACTTT	CASSLAENSPLHF
many	TRBV20-1	NA	TRBJ2-7	TGCAGTGCCCCCAGGGGAATATCCTACGAGCAGTACTTC	CSAPRGISYEQYF
NA	TRBV28	NA	TRBJ2-1	TGTGCCAGCAGCCCCCTGAACTACAATGAGCAGTTCTTC	CASSPLNYNEQFF
NA	TRBV29-1	TRBD2	TRBJ2-7	TGCAGCGTTTCCAGCGGGGCGGGCCAGCAGTACTTC	CSVSSGAGQQYF
NA	TRBV29-1	TRBD1	TRBJ2-1	TGCAGCGTTGATGGACAGGGGAGTGAGCAGTTCTTC	CSVDGQGSEQFF
few	TRBV5-1	NA	TRBJ1-4	TGCGCCAGCAGCTTGGCCGGGGCGTCCGCCGAAAAACTGTTTTTT	CASSLAGASAEKLFF
NA	TRBV4-3	TRBD1	TRBJ2-3	TGCGCCAGCAGCCAGGGACAGCGCACAGATACGCAGTATTTT	CASSQGQRTDTQYF
NA	TRBV9	NA	TRBJ2-4	TGTGCCAGCAGCCGGAACTCTCAGGGAAACATTCAGTACTTC	CASSRNSQGNIQYF
many	TRBV20-1	NA	TRBJ1-6	TGCAGTCCCGACCGAGGGACCGACTATTCACCCCTCCACTTT	CSPDRGTDYSPLHF
NA	TRBV5-1	TRBD1	TRBJ2-3	TGCGCCAGCAGCTTGGGGGGACAGCTCGCAGATACGCAGTATTTT	CASSLGGQLADTQYF
NA	TRBV5-1	TRBD1	TRBJ1-2	TGCGCCAGCGAAGGGGAAGGGACAGGGATTGGCGGCTACACCTTC	CASEGEGTGIGGYTF
many	TRBV28	TRBD1	TRBJ2-7	TGTGCCAGCAGGCCCGGACAGGGAGGCCACTACGAGCAGTACTTC	CASRPGQGGHYEQYF
medium-sized	TRBV6-5	TRBD2	TRBJ2-1	TGTGCCAGCAGTTACGGGGGACTAGCGGACAATGAGCAGTTCTTC	CASSYGGLADNEQFF